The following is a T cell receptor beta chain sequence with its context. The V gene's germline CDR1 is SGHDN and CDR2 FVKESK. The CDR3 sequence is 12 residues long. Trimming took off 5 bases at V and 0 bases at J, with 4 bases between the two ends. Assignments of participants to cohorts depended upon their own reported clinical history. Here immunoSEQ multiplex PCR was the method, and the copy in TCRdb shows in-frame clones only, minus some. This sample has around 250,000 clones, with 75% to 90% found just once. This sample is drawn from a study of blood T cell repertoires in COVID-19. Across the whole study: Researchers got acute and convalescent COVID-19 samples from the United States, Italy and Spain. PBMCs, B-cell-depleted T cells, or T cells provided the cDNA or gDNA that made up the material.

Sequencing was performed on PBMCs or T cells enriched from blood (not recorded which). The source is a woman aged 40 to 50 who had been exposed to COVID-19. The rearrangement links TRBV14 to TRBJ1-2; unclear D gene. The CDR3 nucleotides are TGTGCCAGCAGCGCAGCTAACTATGGCTACACCTTC. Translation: CASSAANYGYTF.